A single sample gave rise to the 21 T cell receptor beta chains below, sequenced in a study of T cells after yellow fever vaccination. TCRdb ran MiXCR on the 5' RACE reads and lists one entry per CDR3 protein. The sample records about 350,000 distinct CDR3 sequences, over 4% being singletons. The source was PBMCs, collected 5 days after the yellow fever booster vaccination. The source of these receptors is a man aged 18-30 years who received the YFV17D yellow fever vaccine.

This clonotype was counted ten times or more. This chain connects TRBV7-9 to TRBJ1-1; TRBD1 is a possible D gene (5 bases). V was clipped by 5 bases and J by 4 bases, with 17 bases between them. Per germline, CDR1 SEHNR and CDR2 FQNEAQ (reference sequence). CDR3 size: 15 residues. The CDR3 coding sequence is TGTGCCAGCAGCCAGGTTTTTGGGGGGACCACTGAAGCTTTCTTT. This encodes CASSQVFGGTTEAFF.

The CDR3 spells CASSAQTNQPQHF. DNA of the CDR3: TGTGCCAGCAGTGCACAGACCAATCAGCCCCAGCATTTT. The chain links TRBV2 to TRBJ1-5; D is uncertain. V lost 4 bases and J lost 3, with 7 bases in between. Per germline, CDR1 SNHLY and CDR2 FYNNEI. The CDR3 is made up of 13 amino acids. Full variable domain (missing parts from reference TRBV2 and TRBJ1-5): EPEVTQTPSHQVTQMGQEVILRCVPISNHLYFYWYRQILGQKVEFLVSFYNNEISEKSEIFDDQFSVERPDGSNFTLKIRSTKLEDSAMYFCASSAQTNQPQHFGDGTRLSIL.

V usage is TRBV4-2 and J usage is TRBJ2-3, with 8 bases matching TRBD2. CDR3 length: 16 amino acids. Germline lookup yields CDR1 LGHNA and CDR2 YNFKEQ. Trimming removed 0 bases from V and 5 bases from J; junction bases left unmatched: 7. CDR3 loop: CASSQDLRGAVDTQYF. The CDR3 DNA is TGTGCCAGCAGCCAAGATCTGCGGGGGGCGGTAGATACGCAGTATTTT.

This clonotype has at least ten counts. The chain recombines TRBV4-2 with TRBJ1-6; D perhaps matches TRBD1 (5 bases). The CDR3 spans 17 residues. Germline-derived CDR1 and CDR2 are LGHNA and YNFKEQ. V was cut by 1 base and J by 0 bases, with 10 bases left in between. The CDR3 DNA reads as TGTGCCAGCAGCCAAGTTACCGGGGGCTCCTATAATTCACCCCTCCACTTT. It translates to CASSQVTGGSYNSPLHF.

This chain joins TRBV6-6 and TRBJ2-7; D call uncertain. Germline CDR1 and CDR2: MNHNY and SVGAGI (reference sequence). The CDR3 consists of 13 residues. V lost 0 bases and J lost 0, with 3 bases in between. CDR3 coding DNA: TGTGCCAGCAGTTACTCCCTCTCCTACGAGCAGTACTTC. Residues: CASSYSLSYEQYF.

CDR3 sequence reads: CASTRPGIYWGNTQYF. Written as DNA, the CDR3 is TGTGCCAGCACCCGACCAGGGATCTATTGGGGGAATACGCAGTATTTT. The chain carries TRBV12-3 or TRBV12-4 and TRBJ2-3, with D perhaps given as TRBD1 or TRBD2 (5 bases each). This CDR3 is built from 16 residues. Deletions cut 7 bases from V and 7 bases from J, with 24 bases between.

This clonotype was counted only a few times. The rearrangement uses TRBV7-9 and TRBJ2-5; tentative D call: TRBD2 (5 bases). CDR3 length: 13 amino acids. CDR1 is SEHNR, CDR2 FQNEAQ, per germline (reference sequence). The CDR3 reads CASDEVAGETQYF. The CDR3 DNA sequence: TGTGCTAGCGACGAGGTTGCGGGAGAGACCCAGTACTTC.

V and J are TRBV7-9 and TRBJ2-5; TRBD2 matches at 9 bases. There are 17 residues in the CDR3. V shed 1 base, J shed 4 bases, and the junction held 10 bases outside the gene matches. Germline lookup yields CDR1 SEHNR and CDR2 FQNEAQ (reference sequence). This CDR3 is CASSLDVGLAGSETQYF. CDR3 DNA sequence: TGTGCCAGCAGCTTAGATGTTGGGCTAGCGGGATCAGAGACCCAGTACTTC.

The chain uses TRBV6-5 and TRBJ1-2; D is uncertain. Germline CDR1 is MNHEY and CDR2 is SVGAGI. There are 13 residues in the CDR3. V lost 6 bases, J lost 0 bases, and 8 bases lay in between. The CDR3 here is CASSSQTNYGYTF. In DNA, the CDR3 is TGTGCCAGCAGCTCACAGACTAACTATGGCTACACCTTC.

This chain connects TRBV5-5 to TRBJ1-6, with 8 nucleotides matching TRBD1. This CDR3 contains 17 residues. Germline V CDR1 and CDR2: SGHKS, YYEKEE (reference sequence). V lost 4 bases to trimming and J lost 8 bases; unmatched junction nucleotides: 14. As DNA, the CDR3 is TGTGCCAGCAGCGACGACAGGGGCACCGAGGGATATTCACCCCTCCACTTT. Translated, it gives CASSDDRGTEGYSPLHF.

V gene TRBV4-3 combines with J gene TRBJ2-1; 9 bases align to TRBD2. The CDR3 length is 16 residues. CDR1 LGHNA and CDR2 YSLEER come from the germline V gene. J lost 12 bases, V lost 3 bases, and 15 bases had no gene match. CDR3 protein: CASSHLGVAGAVGQFF. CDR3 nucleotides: TGCGCCAGCAGCCATCTCGGGGTAGCGGGGGCCGTAGGGCAGTTCTTC.

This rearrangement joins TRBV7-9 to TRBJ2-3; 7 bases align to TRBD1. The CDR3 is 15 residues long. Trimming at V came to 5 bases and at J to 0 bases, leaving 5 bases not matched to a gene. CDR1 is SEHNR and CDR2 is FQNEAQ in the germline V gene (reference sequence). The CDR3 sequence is CASSGGTASTDTQYF. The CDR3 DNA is TGTGCCAGCAGCGGTGGGACAGCTAGCACAGATACGCAGTATTTT.

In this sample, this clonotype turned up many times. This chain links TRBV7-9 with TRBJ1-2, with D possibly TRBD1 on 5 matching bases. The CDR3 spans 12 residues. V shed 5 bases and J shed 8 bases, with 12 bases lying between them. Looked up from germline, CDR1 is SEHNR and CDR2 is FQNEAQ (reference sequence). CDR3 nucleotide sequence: TGTGCCAGCAGCCCAGGACAATCCGGCTACACCTTC. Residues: CASSPGQSGYTF.

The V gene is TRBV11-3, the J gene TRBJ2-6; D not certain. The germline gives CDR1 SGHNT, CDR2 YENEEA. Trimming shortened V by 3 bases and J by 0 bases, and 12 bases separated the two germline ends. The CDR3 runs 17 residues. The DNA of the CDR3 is TGTGCCAGCAGCTTCGTCGTGGGCGTCTCTGGGGCCAACGTCCTGACTTTC. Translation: CASSFVVGVSGANVLTF.

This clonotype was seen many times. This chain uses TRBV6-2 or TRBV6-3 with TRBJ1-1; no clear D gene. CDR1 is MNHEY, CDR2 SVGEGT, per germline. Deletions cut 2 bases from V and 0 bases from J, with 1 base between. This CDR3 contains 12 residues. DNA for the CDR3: TGTGCCAGCAGTTACATGAACACTGAAGCTTTCTTT. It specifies CASSYMNTEAFF.

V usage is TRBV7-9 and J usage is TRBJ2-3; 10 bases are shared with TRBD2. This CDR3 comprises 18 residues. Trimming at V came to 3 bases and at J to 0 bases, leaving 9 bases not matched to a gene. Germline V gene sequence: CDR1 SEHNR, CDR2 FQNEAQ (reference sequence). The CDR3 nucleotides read TGTGCCAGCAGCTTGGGGACTAGCGTATTGGCTAGCACAGATACGCAGTATTTT. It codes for CASSLGTSVLASTDTQYF.

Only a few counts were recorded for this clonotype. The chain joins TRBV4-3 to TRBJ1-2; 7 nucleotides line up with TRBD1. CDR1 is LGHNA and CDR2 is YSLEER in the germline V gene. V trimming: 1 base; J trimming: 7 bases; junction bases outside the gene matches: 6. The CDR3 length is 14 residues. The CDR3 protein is CASSQGSRGFGYTF. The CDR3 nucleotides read TGCGCCAGCAGCCAAGGGTCCAGGGGGTTTGGCTACACCTTC.

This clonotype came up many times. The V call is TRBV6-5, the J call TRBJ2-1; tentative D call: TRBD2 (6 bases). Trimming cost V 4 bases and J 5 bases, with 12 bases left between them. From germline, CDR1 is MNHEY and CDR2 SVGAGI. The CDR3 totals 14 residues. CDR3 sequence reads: CASSSGTLNNEQFF. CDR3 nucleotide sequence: TGTGCCAGCAGTTCCGGGACTCTAAACAATGAGCAGTTCTTC.

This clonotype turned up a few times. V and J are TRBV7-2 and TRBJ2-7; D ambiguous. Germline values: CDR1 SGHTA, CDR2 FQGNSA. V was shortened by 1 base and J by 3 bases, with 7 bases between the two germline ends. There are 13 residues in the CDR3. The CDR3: CASSLEPNYEQYF. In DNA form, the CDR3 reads TGTGCCAGCAGCTTAGAGCCGAACTACGAGCAGTACTTC.

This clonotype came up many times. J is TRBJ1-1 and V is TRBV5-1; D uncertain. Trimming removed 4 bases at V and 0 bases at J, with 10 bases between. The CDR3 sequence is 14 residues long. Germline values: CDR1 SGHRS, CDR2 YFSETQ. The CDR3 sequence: CASSLSNMNTEAFF. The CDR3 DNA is TGCGCCAGCAGCCTCTCTAACATGAACACTGAAGCTTTCTTT.

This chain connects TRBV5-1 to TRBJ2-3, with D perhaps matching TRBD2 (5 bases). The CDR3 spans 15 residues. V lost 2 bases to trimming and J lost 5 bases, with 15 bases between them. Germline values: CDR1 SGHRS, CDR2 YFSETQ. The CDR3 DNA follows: TGCGCCAGCAGCTTATTTGGAGCGGCCTTAGATACGCAGTATTTT. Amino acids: CASSLFGAALDTQYF. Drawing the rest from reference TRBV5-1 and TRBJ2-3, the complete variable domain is KAGVTQTPRYLIKTRGQQVTLSCSPISGHRSVSWYQQTPGQGLQFLFEYFSETQRNKGNFPGRFSGRQFSNSRSEMNVSTLELGDSALYLCASSLFGAALDTQYFGPGTRLTVL.